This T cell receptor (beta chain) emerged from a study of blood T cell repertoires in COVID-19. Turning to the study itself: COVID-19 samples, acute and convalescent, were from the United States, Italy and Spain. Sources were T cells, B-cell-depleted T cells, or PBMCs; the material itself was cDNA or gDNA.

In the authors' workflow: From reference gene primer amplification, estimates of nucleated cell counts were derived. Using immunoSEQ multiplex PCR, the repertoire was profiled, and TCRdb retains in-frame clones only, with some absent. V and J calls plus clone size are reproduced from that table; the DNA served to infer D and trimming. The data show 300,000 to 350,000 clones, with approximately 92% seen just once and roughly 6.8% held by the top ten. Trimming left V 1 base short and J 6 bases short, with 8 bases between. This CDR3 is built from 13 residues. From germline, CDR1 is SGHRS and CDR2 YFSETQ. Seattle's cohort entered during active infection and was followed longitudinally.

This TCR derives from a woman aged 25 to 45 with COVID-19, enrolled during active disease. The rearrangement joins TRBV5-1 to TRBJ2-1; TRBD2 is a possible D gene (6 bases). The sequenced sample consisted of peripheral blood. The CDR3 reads CASSLHSGNEQFF. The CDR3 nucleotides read TGCGCCAGCAGCTTGCATAGCGGCAATGAGCAGTTCTTC.